Presented here are 20 T cell receptor beta chains from one specimen sequenced in a study of cytomegalovirus exposure and HLA in healthy donors. The study ran its PCR with 60 Vbeta and 13 Jbeta primers. This table comes from immunoSEQ multiplex PCR, and its TCRdb copy is limited to in-frame clones, with some not included. This sample has roughly 200,000 clones, with over 65% found just once. The source material was PBMCs. These receptors were collected from a woman under 40 in good health and CMV-seronegative.

This rearrangement joins TRBV15 to TRBJ2-2; D is undetermined. V lost 0 bases and J 7 bases, leaving 12 bases between the germline ends. This CDR3 comprises 15 residues. The germline CDR1 and CDR2 sequences are LNHNV and YYDKDF (reference sequence). The CDR3 loop is CATSRESYSSGELFF. CDR3 DNA sequence: TGTGCCACCAGCAGAGAGTCCTACTCGAGCGGGGAGCTGTTTTTT. The whole variable domain, filled in from reference TRBV15 and TRBJ2-2, reads DAMVIQNPRYQVTQFGKPVTLSCSQTLNHNVMYWYQQKSSQAPKLLFHYYDKDFNNEADTPDNFQSRRPNTSFCFLDIRSPGLGDTAMYLCATSRESYSSGELFFGEGSRLTVL.

This CDR3 reads CACTRRLNTGELFF. DNA of the CDR3: TGTGCCTGTACTAGGAGGTTAAACACCGGGGAGCTGTTTTTT. V and J are TRBV30 and TRBJ2-2, with D tentatively TRBD2 (5 bases). The V gene lost 6 bases and the J gene lost 2 bases, with 13 bases spanning the gap. CDR3 length: 14 residues. Germline V gives CDR1 GTSNPN, CDR2 SVGIG (reference sequence).

This clone was seen a few times. The V and J genes are TRBV2 and TRBJ1-6; 9 bases align to TRBD1. The CDR3 consists of 16 residues. Germline V gene sequence: CDR1 SNHLY, CDR2 FYNNEI. V shed 6 bases, J shed 5 bases, and the junction held 8 bases outside the gene matches. The CDR3 DNA is TGTGCCAGCAGCGCGGACAGGGGCGAGAATAATTCACCCCTCCACTTT. Protein: CASSADRGENNSPLHF.

The chain uses TRBV19 and TRBJ1-2; no firm D call. Trimming pared 6 bases from V and 8 bases from J, leaving 13 bases between. This CDR3 has 12 amino acids. Germline CDR1 LNHDA, CDR2 SQIVND (reference sequence). For the CDR3, the DNA is TGTGCCAGTAGCACCGGGTCCTCGGGCTACACCTTC. It yields the protein CASSTGSSGYTF.

The chain employs TRBV6-6 and TRBJ1-1, with a weak D call TRBD1 (6 bases). Germline V gene lookup returns CDR1 MNHNY and CDR2 SVGAGI (reference sequence). This CDR3 has 16 amino acids. Trimming took 6 bases from V and 1 from J, leaving 18 bases between them. The CDR3 sequence: CASSRTATGWNTEAFF. Here the CDR3 DNA reads TGTGCCAGCAGCCGGACAGCAACGGGATGGAACACTGAAGCTTTCTTT.

This clone was seen once. In DNA, the CDR3 is TGCGCCAGCAGTCAGGGCGTCAATCAGCCCCAGCATTTT. Its translation: CASSQGVNQPQHF. The chain links TRBV5-1 to TRBJ1-5; weak D call: TRBD1 (5 bases). The ends were cut back, 5 bases at V and 3 bases at J, with 9 bases in the middle. The CDR3 has 13 amino acids. CDR1 SGHRS and CDR2 YFSETQ come from the germline V gene.

The V gene is TRBV10-3, the J gene TRBJ1-6; no definite D call. This CDR3 has 12 residues. Trimming removed 2 bases from V and 7 bases from J, with 3 bases in between. CDR1 is ENHRY, CDR2 SYGVKD, per germline. CDR3 sequence (DNA): TGTGCCATCAGTGAGCCGAATTCACCCCTCCACTTT. Amino acid sequence: CAISEPNSPLHF.

The table lists this clone with a few counts. The chain carries TRBV2 and TRBJ1-5; D unclear. The CDR3 is made up of 14 amino acids. Germline assignment: CDR1 SNHLY and CDR2 FYNNEI. The V end was cut by 4 bases, the J end by 2 bases, with 9 bases between. Here the CDR3 reads CASSVDSGNQPQHF. For the CDR3, the DNA is TGTGCCAGCAGTGTAGATAGTGGCAATCAGCCCCAGCATTTT. Combining the CDR3 with reference TRBV2 and TRBJ1-5 gives the whole variable domain EPEVTQTPSHQVTQMGQEVILRCVPISNHLYFYWYRQILGQKVEFLVSFYNNEISEKSEIFDDQFSVERPDGSNFTLKIRSTKLEDSAMYFCASSVDSGNQPQHFGDGTRLSIL.

The rearrangement links TRBV11-2 to TRBJ1-4; 9 nucleotides line up with TRBD1. The CDR3 extends over 15 amino acids. Germline V lookup: CDR1 SGHAT, CDR2 FQNNGV. With 5 bases clipped from V and 6 bases from J, the junction kept 7 bases outside the gene matches. Written as DNA, the CDR3 is TGTGCCAGCAGCCTAACGGACAGGGGATATGAAAAACTGTTTTTT. It yields the protein CASSLTDRGYEKLFF. Variable domain in full (rest from reference TRBV11-2 and TRBJ1-4): EAGVAQSPRYKIIEKRQSVAFWCNPISGHATLYWYQQILGQGPKLLIQFQNNGVVDDSQLPKDRFSAERLKGVDSTLKIQPAKLEDSAVYLCASSLTDRGYEKLFFGSGTQLSVL.

V and J are TRBV7-9 and TRBJ2-1; D possibly corresponds to TRBD1 (5 bases). The germline V gene encodes CDR1 SEHNR and CDR2 FQNEAQ (reference sequence). Trimming took 5 bases from V and 4 from J, leaving 12 bases between them. The CDR3 contains 14 residues. The CDR3 nucleotides are TGTGCCAGCAGCAGGGGCTACGGTTACAATGAGCAGTTCTTC. It encodes CASSRGYGYNEQFF. Using reference TRBV7-9 and TRBJ2-1 for the parts outside the CDR3, the full variable domain is DTGVSQNPRHKITKRGQNVTFRCDPISEHNRLYWYRQTLGQGPEFLTYFQNEAQLEKSRLLSDRFSAERPKGSFSTLEIQRTEQGDSAMYLCASSRGYGYNEQFFGPGTRLTVL.

This clone was seen just once. This chain links TRBV5-1 with TRBJ2-7, with 10 bases that match TRBD2. CDR3 size: 15 residues. V shed 0 bases and J 5 bases; nucleotides not matched to a gene: 5. The germline CDR1 and CDR2 sequences are SGHRS and YFSETQ. The CDR3: CASSLALAGPHEQYF. CDR3 nucleotides: TGCGCCAGCAGCTTGGCACTAGCGGGACCCCACGAGCAGTACTTC.

This clone was seen a single time. CDR3 in amino acids: CASSEGGQGGDEQFF. In nucleotides, the CDR3 is TGCGCCAGCAGTGAGGGGGGACAGGGAGGAGATGAGCAGTTCTTC. This chain uses TRBV10-1 with TRBJ2-1; 9 bases match TRBD1. Trimming removed 2 bases from V and 8 bases from J; junction bases left unmatched: 7. CDR3 length: 15 residues. CDR1 and CDR2 from the germline V gene are WNHNN and SYGVQD (reference sequence).

This clone was observed a single time. V usage is TRBV11-2 and J usage is TRBJ1-3; D is unclear. V was shortened by 5 bases and J by 0 bases, with 17 bases between the two germline ends. The V gene's germline CDR1 is SGHAT and CDR2 FQNNGV. CDR3 length: 17 residues. For the CDR3, the DNA is TGTGCCAGCAGCCACCCCCCGGCGGGCTTCTCTGGAAACACCATATATTTT. Translating gives CASSHPPAGFSGNTIYF.

In this sample, this clone turned up once. V is TRBV6-1 and J is TRBJ1-1, with D uncertain. Germline loops: CDR1 MNHNS, CDR2 SASEGT. Trimming pared 2 bases from V and 4 bases from J, leaving 11 bases between. The CDR3 contains 14 residues. DNA of the CDR3: TGTGCCAGCAGTGAAAAGGTTAGCGGCACTGAAGCTTTCTTT. Its translation is CASSEKVSGTEAFF.

V usage is TRBV19 and J usage is TRBJ1-3; D is uncertain. Germline V lookup: CDR1 LNHDA, CDR2 SQIVND (reference sequence). Deletions cut 6 bases from V and 6 bases from J, with 15 bases between. The CDR3 length is 14 residues. The DNA of the CDR3 is TGTGCCAGTAGACCGGGTTTCGGTGCAAACACCATATATTTT. Translated: CASRPGFGANTIYF.

V is TRBV27 and J is TRBJ2-3; D possibly corresponds to TRBD2 (6 bases). There are 14 residues in the CDR3. Germline V lookup: CDR1 MNHEY, CDR2 SMNVEV (reference sequence). V was trimmed by 3 bases and J by 3 bases, leaving 10 bases between them. CDR3 sequence: CASSFSRETDTQYF. CDR3 nucleotides: TGTGCCAGCAGTTTTAGCCGGGAGACAGATACGCAGTATTTT.

The genes are TRBV7-9 and TRBJ1-6; 7 bases align to TRBD1. Per the germline V gene, CDR1 is SEHNR and CDR2 is FQNEAQ (reference sequence). The V segment lost 5 bases and the J segment 14 bases; nucleotides outside the gene matches: 6. The CDR3 runs to 12 residues. CDR3 residues: CASSVQGRTLHF. CDR3 nucleotides: TGTGCCAGCAGCGTACAGGGGCGCACCCTCCACTTT.

The rearrangement links TRBV2 to TRBJ2-1; 13 positions agree with TRBD2. V lost 6 bases, J lost 1 base, and 6 bases stayed unmatched. The germline gives CDR1 SNHLY, CDR2 FYNNEI. The CDR3 runs 17 residues. CDR3 residues: CASSPGTSGTSYNEQFF. In DNA, the CDR3 is TGTGCCAGCAGCCCCGGGACTAGCGGGACATCCTACAATGAGCAGTTCTTC.

The chain carries TRBV4-1 and TRBJ2-1; 11 bases are a match to TRBD1. Unmatched junction bases numbered 7, after V lost 4 bases and J lost 8 bases. Germline V lookup: CDR1 MGHRA, CDR2 YSYEKL. The CDR3 spans 15 residues. CDR3 bases: TGCGCCAGCAGCCCCCGGGACAGGGGGGTCGATGAGCAGTTCTTC. Protein sequence: CASSPRDRGVDEQFF.

The chain joins TRBV5-8 to TRBJ2-7; D might be TRBD2 (6 bases). This CDR3 region has 15 residues. Trimming left V 1 base short and J 1 base short, with 12 bases between. The germline CDR1 and CDR2 sequences are SGHTS and YDEGEE. CDR3 nucleotide sequence: TGTGCCAGCAGCTTGTACGCAGGGAGGTCCTACGAGCAGTACTTC. Translating it yields CASSLYAGRSYEQYF.